This record covers a single TCR beta chain. Per the authors' pipeline: From reference gene primer amplification, estimates of nucleated cell counts were derived. Generated by immunoSEQ multiplex PCR, the TCRdb table keeps only in-frame clones and is missing some. From that table come the V and J calls and clone size; the DNA was used to work out D and trimming. The sample shows approximately 220,000 clones, 87% of them seen only once. This record comes from a study of blood T cell repertoires in COVID-19. Background on the study: Sources were T cells, B-cell-depleted T cells, or PBMCs; the material itself was cDNA or gDNA.

This receptor was identified in a woman aged 25 to 45 with acute COVID-19. The sequenced sample consisted of PBMCs or T cells enriched from blood (not recorded which).

The CDR3 bases are TGTGCCAGCAGCTTAACAGGGGGCCCTTCACCCCTCCACTTT. Protein sequence: CASSLTGGPSPLHF. The V gene is TRBV11-2, the J gene TRBJ1-6; 9 nucleotides align to TRBD1. Germline CDR1 is SGHAT and CDR2 is FQNNGV. V shed 2 bases, J shed 9 bases, and the junction held 2 bases outside the gene matches. There are 14 residues in the CDR3. The variable domain in full, completed from reference TRBV11-2 and TRBJ1-6, reads EAGVAQSPRYKIIEKRQSVAFWCNPISGHATLYWYQQILGQGPKLLIQFQNNGVVDDSQLPKDRFSAERLKGVDSTLKIQPAKLEDSAVYLCASSLTGGPSPLHFGNGTRLTVT.